Listed below are T cell receptor beta chains from one sample, sequenced in a study of graft-versus-host responses after intestinal transplantation. TCRdb's copy holds only in-frame clones and misses some; the assay was immunoSEQ multiplex PCR. The table records about 100,000 clones, approximately 86% of them present only once. These receptors are not linked to any known antigen. The material sequenced was unstimulated CD4+ T cells sorted from spleen or lymph node cells, taken before transplant. These receptors were obtained from a human donor who was the organ donor for an intestinal transplant. The CDR3 runs from the conserved cysteine through the conserved F or W. D genes are given only for firm matches. Rows give clone size only sometimes, using once, few, many, or a class for an expanded clone.

CDR3 protein: CASSLTGLPQETQYF
CDR3 DNA: TGCGCCAGCAGCTTGACGGGACTGCCCCAAGAGACCCAGTACTTC
clone size: few
V gene: TRBV5-1
D gene: .
J gene: TRBJ2-5

CDR3 protein: CASRWRGRGLGAFF
CDR3 DNA: TGTGCCAGTAGGTGGCGTGGCAGGGGGCTTGGAGCTTTCTTT
clone size: .
V gene: TRBV19
D gene: TRBD1
J gene: TRBJ1-1

CDR3 protein: CASSRTVIHGYTF
CDR3 DNA: TGTGCCAGTAGTAGGACAGTTATCCATGGCTACACCTTC
clone size: .
V gene: TRBV19
D gene: .
J gene: TRBJ1-2

CDR3 protein: CASSPTGGGYNEQFF
CDR3 DNA: TGTGCCAGCAGTCCCACCGGTGGAGGGTACAATGAGCAGTTCTTC
clone size: .
V gene: TRBV7-2
D gene: .
J gene: TRBJ2-1

CDR3 protein: CASSRDRDNYGYTF
CDR3 DNA: TGTGCCAGCAGCCGGGACAGAGATAACTATGGCTACACCTTC
clone size: .
V gene: TRBV7-9
D gene: TRBD1
J gene: TRBJ1-2

CDR3 protein: CASSTQQGGQPQHF
CDR3 DNA: TGTGCCAGTAGTACCCAACAGGGGGGTCAGCCCCAGCATTTT
clone size: .
V gene: TRBV19
D gene: TRBD1
J gene: TRBJ1-5

CDR3 protein: CSARLGETQYF
CDR3 DNA: TGCAGTGCTAGACTCGGGGAGACCCAGTACTTC
clone size: once
V gene: TRBV20-1
D gene: .
J gene: TRBJ2-5

CDR3 protein: CASSLALKNTEAFF
CDR3 DNA: TGTGCCAGCAGCTTGGCGCTGAAGAACACTGAAGCTTTCTTT
clone size: .
V gene: TRBV9
D gene: .
J gene: TRBJ1-1

CDR3 protein: CASLRAPGNTIYF
CDR3 DNA: TGTGCCAGCCTGCGGGCCCCGGGAAACACCATATATTTT
clone size: .
V gene: TRBV2
D gene: .
J gene: TRBJ1-3

CDR3 protein: CASSEYTANQPQHF
CDR3 DNA: TGTGCCAGCAGTGAATATACAGCAAATCAGCCCCAGCATTTT
clone size: few
V gene: TRBV25-1
D gene: .
J gene: TRBJ1-5

CDR3 protein: CASSQRYRDGNSPLHF
CDR3 DNA: TGTGCCAGCAGCCAACGATACAGGGATGGGAATTCACCCCTCCACTTT
clone size: .
V gene: TRBV7-9
D gene: .
J gene: TRBJ1-6

CDR3 protein: CASSLSGNQGQYF
CDR3 DNA: TGCGCCAGCAGCTTGTCCGGGAACCAGGGGCAGTACTTC
clone size: .
V gene: TRBV5-1
D gene: .
J gene: TRBJ2-7

CDR3 protein: CASSQDRRTGGSYEQYF
CDR3 DNA: TGCGCCAGCAGCCAAGATAGGCGGACGGGTGGATCCTACGAGCAGTACTTC
clone size: .
V gene: TRBV4-1
D gene: .
J gene: TRBJ2-7

CDR3 protein: CASSGGPEETQYF
CDR3 DNA: TGTGCCAGCAGCGGGGGGCCCGAAGAGACCCAGTACTTC
clone size: .
V gene: TRBV9
D gene: .
J gene: TRBJ2-5

CDR3 protein: CASSANRGRAFF
CDR3 DNA: TGTGCCAGCAGTGCGAACAGGGGTCGGGCTTTCTTT
clone size: .
V gene: TRBV6-1
D gene: TRBD1
J gene: TRBJ1-1

CDR3 protein: CASSLAGSGYGYTF
CDR3 DNA: TGTGCCAGCAGCTTGGCAGGTTCGGGCTATGGCTACACCTTC
clone size: .
V gene: TRBV11-2
D gene: .
J gene: TRBJ1-2

CDR3 protein: CASSSSGSSYEQYF
CDR3 DNA: TGTGCCAGCAGCTCTAGCGGGAGCTCCTACGAGCAGTACTTC
clone size: .
V gene: TRBV5-6
D gene: TRBD2
J gene: TRBJ2-7

CDR3 protein: CASSLLWSGNVLTF
CDR3 DNA: TGTGCCAGCAGCTTACTTTGGTCCGGCAACGTCCTGACTTTC
clone size: .
V gene: TRBV5-6
D gene: .
J gene: TRBJ2-6

CDR3 protein: CASSQGGRGRPYNEQFF
CDR3 DNA: TGTGCCAGCAGCCAAGGTGGTAGGGGGAGGCCCTACAATGAGCAGTTCTTC
clone size: .
V gene: TRBV4-2
D gene: .
J gene: TRBJ2-1

CDR3 protein: CAVPRTGEQFF
CDR3 DNA: TGTGCCGTTCCAAGGACTGGTGAGCAGTTCTTC
clone size: .
V gene: TRBV25-1
D gene: .
J gene: TRBJ2-1

CDR3 protein: CAWSEERGVNTIYF
CDR3 DNA: TGTGCCTGGAGTGAAGAGCGGGGGGTAAACACCATATATTTT
clone size: .
V gene: TRBV30
D gene: .
J gene: TRBJ1-3

CDR3 protein: CASSYSGLIGNTIYF
CDR3 DNA: TGTGCCAGCAGTTACTCAGGGTTAATCGGAAACACCATATATTTT
clone size: few
V gene: TRBV6-5
D gene: .
J gene: TRBJ1-3

CDR3 protein: CASSPASVFEAFF
CDR3 DNA: TGTGCCAGCAGCCCCGCTTCGGTATTTGAAGCTTTCTTT
clone size: .
V gene: TRBV6-6
D gene: .
J gene: TRBJ1-1

CDR3 protein: CASSRPGQGYNEQFF
CDR3 DNA: TGTGCCAGCAGCCGACCGGGACAGGGGTACAATGAGCAGTTCTTC
clone size: .
V gene: TRBV4-2
D gene: TRBD1
J gene: TRBJ2-1

CDR3 protein: CAWSGLYNEQFF
CDR3 DNA: TGTGCCTGGAGTGGACTTTACAATGAGCAGTTCTTC
clone size: .
V gene: TRBV30
D gene: .
J gene: TRBJ2-1

CDR3 protein: CATTNPTTGAGNTIYF
CDR3 DNA: TGTGCCACCACTAACCCCACCACGGGGGCTGGAAACACCATATATTTT
clone size: .
V gene: TRBV7-9
D gene: .
J gene: TRBJ1-3

CDR3 protein: CASSPPSLSEQYF
CDR3 DNA: TGTGCCAGCTCACCACCTTCGCTATCCGAGCAGTACTTC
clone size: .
V gene: TRBV18
D gene: .
J gene: TRBJ2-7

CDR3 protein: CAWSVGSQYQPQHF
CDR3 DNA: TGTGCCTGGAGTGTGGGCAGCCAATATCAGCCCCAGCATTTT
clone size: .
V gene: TRBV30
D gene: .
J gene: TRBJ1-5

CDR3 protein: CASSLEQGWTQYF
CDR3 DNA: TGTGCCAGCAGCTTAGAACAGGGGTGGACCCAGTACTTC
clone size: .
V gene: TRBV7-7
D gene: TRBD1
J gene: TRBJ2-5

CDR3 protein: CASSVDGGSSYEQYF
CDR3 DNA: TGTGCCAGCAGCGTAGATGGGGGCTCCTCCTACGAGCAGTACTTC
clone size: .
V gene: TRBV9
D gene: .
J gene: TRBJ2-7

CDR3 protein: CASGRGGANTEAFF
CDR3 DNA: TGTGCCAGCGGAAGGGGAGGGGCGAACACTGAAGCTTTCTTT
clone size: .
V gene: TRBV9
D gene: .
J gene: TRBJ1-1

CDR3 protein: CASSLDGMNTEAFF
CDR3 DNA: TGCGCCAGCAGCTTGGACGGGATGAACACTGAAGCTTTCTTT
clone size: .
V gene: TRBV5-1
D gene: .
J gene: TRBJ1-1

CDR3 protein: CASSARLGETQYF
CDR3 DNA: TGTGCCAGCAGCGCCCGACTAGGTGAGACCCAGTACTTC
clone size: .
V gene: TRBV9
D gene: .
J gene: TRBJ2-5

CDR3 protein: CASSSYLQVWVTQYF
CDR3 DNA: TGTGCCAGCAGCTCGTACCTCCAAGTTTGGGTTACGCAGTATTTT
clone size: .
V gene: TRBV7-2
D gene: .
J gene: TRBJ2-3

CDR3 protein: CASSLLAANTGELFF
CDR3 DNA: TGCGCCAGCAGCTTACTAGCCGCGAACACCGGGGAGCTGTTTTTT
clone size: .
V gene: TRBV5-1
D gene: .
J gene: TRBJ2-2

CDR3 protein: CAWSEDRGLGQPQHF
CDR3 DNA: TGTGCCTGGAGCGAGGACAGGGGTTTAGGGCAGCCCCAGCATTTT
clone size: .
V gene: TRBV30
D gene: TRBD1
J gene: TRBJ1-5

CDR3 protein: CSVVGLAGLGDEQFF
CDR3 DNA: TGCAGCGTTGTTGGACTAGCGGGCCTGGGGGATGAGCAGTTCTTC
clone size: .
V gene: TRBV29-1
D gene: TRBD2
J gene: TRBJ2-1

CDR3 protein: CASSLAGGPANEQFF
CDR3 DNA: TGTGCTAGCAGCTTAGCGGGAGGGCCTGCCAATGAGCAGTTCTTC
clone size: .
V gene: TRBV7-7
D gene: TRBD2
J gene: TRBJ2-1

CDR3 protein: CSVRLAPTQYF
CDR3 DNA: TGCAGCGTTAGACTAGCTCCTACGCAGTATTTT
clone size: .
V gene: TRBV29-1
D gene: TRBD2
J gene: TRBJ2-3

CDR3 protein: CASSEPDRDYEQYF
CDR3 DNA: TGCGCCAGCAGCGAACCAGACAGGGACTACGAGCAGTACTTC
clone size: .
V gene: TRBV4-1
D gene: TRBD1
J gene: TRBJ2-7

CDR3 protein: CASSYLLAGAPEQYF
CDR3 DNA: TGTGCCAGCAGCTACCTCCTAGCGGGAGCCCCTGAGCAGTACTTC
clone size: .
V gene: TRBV11-3
D gene: TRBD2
J gene: TRBJ2-7

CDR3 protein: CASSLVARENDEQFF
CDR3 DNA: TGTGCCAGCAGCTTGGTGGCCAGGGAAAATGATGAGCAGTTCTTC
clone size: .
V gene: TRBV5-5
D gene: .
J gene: TRBJ2-1

CDR3 protein: CASRIGVGDTGELFF
CDR3 DNA: TGTGCCAGCAGGATCGGGGTGGGGGACACCGGGGAGCTGTTTTTT
clone size: .
V gene: TRBV2
D gene: .
J gene: TRBJ2-2

CDR3 protein: CASKRDRNFLYGYTF
CDR3 DNA: TGTGCCAGTAAACGGGACAGGAACTTTCTCTATGGCTACACCTTC
clone size: .
V gene: TRBV19
D gene: TRBD1
J gene: TRBJ1-2